Below are 25 T cell receptor beta chains sequenced from a single sample in a study of patients and donors after allogeneic stem cell transplantation. MiXCR, run by TCRdb on the RT-PCR reads, gives a single entry per CDR3 protein. This sample yields about 410,000 distinct CDR3 sequences, of which 15% to 20% are seen a single time; 6.5% to 7.5% belongs to the top ten. Sequenced: blood, either unsorted or a sorted T cell fraction (not recorded which). All receptors come from a human donor who was either an allogeneic HSCT recipient or a stem cell or donor lymphocyte infusion donor (not recorded which). It is not recorded whose cells these are; they may come from a transplant donor.

The chain combines TRBV10-3 with TRBJ1-1; 7 nucleotides align to TRBD1. This CDR3 has 14 residues. V shed 6 bases and J 4 bases; nucleotides not matched to a gene: 8. The germline V gene encodes CDR1 ENHRY and CDR2 SYGVKD. The CDR3 reads CAIRVQGWGTEAFF. The CDR3 region has the DNA TGTGCCATCAGGGTACAGGGGTGGGGCACTGAAGCTTTCTTT.

The rearrangement joins TRBV7-3 to TRBJ2-1, with 10 bases lining up with TRBD2. The CDR3 is 14 residues long. In germline, CDR1 is SGHTA, CDR2 FQGTGA. V lost 6 bases and J lost 8; bases outside the gene matches: 7. Here the CDR3 DNA reads TGTGCCAGCAGTCCAGCGGGAGGGTACTATGAGCAGTTCTTC. Protein product: CASSPAGGYYEQFF.

The V gene is TRBV6-5, the J gene TRBJ1-1, with 8 bases matching TRBD1. CDR1 is MNHEY, CDR2 SVGAGI, per germline. V trimming: 2 bases; J trimming: 8 bases; junction bases outside the gene matches: 4. This CDR3 spans 13 amino acids. Here the CDR3 DNA reads TGTGCCAGCAGTTACGGGGACAGGCCCGAAGCTTTCTTT. Protein: CASSYGDRPEAFF.

This clonotype was picked up a small number of times. The genes are TRBV12-3 or TRBV12-4 and TRBJ1-1; TRBD1 matches 7 bases. After removal of 5 bases from V and 11 bases from J, the junction contained 5 bases not matched to a gene. There are 11 residues in the CDR3. This CDR3 reads CASSTGAGAFF. CDR3 DNA: TGTGCCAGCAGTACAGGGGCGGGGGCTTTCTTT.

There are a few counts of this clonotype. The chain joins TRBV12-3 or TRBV12-4 to TRBJ2-6; 7 bases are a match to TRBD1. The length of the CDR3 is 17 residues. V gave up 5 bases and J gave up 0 bases; unmatched junction bases: 7. The CDR3 reads CASSLLTGTSGANVLTF. The CDR3 region has the DNA TGTGCCAGCAGTCTCCTGACAGGGACCTCTGGGGCCAACGTCCTGACTTTC.

The chain couples TRBV27 to TRBJ2-7; 9 bases line up with TRBD1. From germline, CDR1 is MNHEY and CDR2 SMNVEV (reference sequence). The trim removed 6 bases at V and 2 bases at J, leaving 2 bases unmatched. The CDR3 is 13 residues long. The CDR3 reads CASRRTGAYEQYF. CDR3 nucleotide sequence: TGTGCCAGCAGAAGGACAGGGGCCTACGAGCAGTACTTC.

This clonotype was found a few times. CDR3 protein: CASSLGSGWKTQYF. CDR3 DNA sequence: TGCGCCAGCAGCTTGGGGTCGGGGTGGAAGACCCAGTACTTC. This chain links TRBV5-1 with TRBJ2-5, with a possible D match to TRBD2 (5 bases). The CDR3 consists of 14 residues. Trimming pared 0 bases from V and 6 bases from J, leaving 12 bases between. Germline CDR1 is SGHRS and CDR2 is YFSETQ.

The chain is built from TRBV5-1 and TRBJ2-1, with 9 bases lining up with TRBD1. Losses at the gene ends were 5 bases for V and 9 bases for J; bases not matched to a gene: 12. Germline V gene lookup returns CDR1 SGHRS and CDR2 YFSETQ. The CDR3 sequence is 15 residues long. CDR3 bases: TGCGCCAGCAGTACCAGGGACAGGGTTTTTACTGAGCAGTTCTTC. It translates to CASSTRDRVFTEQFF.

This clonotype has more than one count but fewer than ten. The chain carries TRBV20-1 and TRBJ2-3; D is unclear. V was clipped by 3 bases and J by 2 bases, with 12 bases between them. The CDR3 totals 14 residues. Germline-derived CDR1 and CDR2 are DFQATT and SNEGSKA (reference sequence). In nucleotides, the CDR3 is TGCAGTGCTAGGGGTACTCGCCCCACAGATACGCAGTATTTT. It specifies CSARGTRPTDTQYF.

The genes are TRBV4-2 and TRBJ2-1; D not resolved. The CDR3 has 14 amino acids. CDR1 and CDR2 from the germline V gene are LGHNA and YNFKEQ. Trimming pared 2 bases from V and 4 bases from J, leaving 9 bases between. DNA of the CDR3: TGTGCCAGCAGCCAATTCGGTTCTTACAATGAGCAGTTCTTC. Translating gives CASSQFGSYNEQFF.

Only a few counts were recorded for this clonotype. The V gene is TRBV4-1, the J gene TRBJ1-1; TRBD1 might be the D (5 bases). Germline values: CDR1 MGHRA, CDR2 YSYEKL. With 5 bases removed from V and 0 bases from J, the gap between germline ends came to 13 bases. The CDR3 runs to 15 residues. CDR3 loop: CASSFRTPVNTEAFF. The CDR3, as DNA: TGCGCCAGCAGCTTTCGGACACCAGTGAACACTGAAGCTTTCTTT.

This clonotype was counted only a few times. The chain has TRBV25-1 and TRBJ1-2; the D gene is possibly TRBD1 (5 bases). The CDR3 totals 13 residues. The V end was cut by 7 bases, the J end by 4 bases, with 13 bases between. Germline V gives CDR1 MGHDK, CDR2 SYGVNS. CDR3 protein: CASNGLGGYGYTF. The CDR3 region has the DNA TGTGCCAGCAACGGACTTGGGGGCTATGGCTACACCTTC.

The table lists this clonotype with a few counts. The chain uses TRBV9 and TRBJ2-1; TRBD1 matches at 10 bases. The germline gives CDR1 SGDLS, CDR2 YYNGEE. V lost 5 bases to trimming and J lost 9 bases; unmatched junction nucleotides: 2. The CDR3 consists of 12 residues. The CDR3 DNA is TGTGCCAGCAGGGACAGGGGGACTGAGCAGTTCTTC. Translating it yields CASRDRGTEQFF.

The chain uses TRBV27 and TRBJ2-7; the match to TRBD1 covers 7 bases. The CDR3 sequence is 15 residues long. Per germline, CDR1 MNHEY and CDR2 SMNVEV (reference sequence). J lost 2 bases, V lost 6 bases, and 10 bases had no gene match. The CDR3 protein is CASRSRATGPYEQYF. CDR3 in DNA: TGTGCCAGCAGATCCAGGGCGACAGGGCCCTACGAGCAGTACTTC.

This clonotype was detected ten times or more. This chain connects TRBV12-3 or TRBV12-4 to TRBJ2-1; the match to TRBD2 covers 12 bases. V shed 7 bases and J 3 bases; nucleotides not matched to a gene: 4. CDR3 size: 15 residues. This CDR3 reads CASTRGLAGYNEQFF. Written as DNA, the CDR3 is TGTGCCAGCACCAGGGGACTAGCGGGCTACAATGAGCAGTTCTTC.

The chain joins TRBV7-3 to TRBJ2-1; D is perhaps TRBD1 or TRBD2 (6 bases each). The CDR3 consists of 16 residues. Germline assignment: CDR1 SGHTA and CDR2 FQGTGA. The ends were cut back, 5 bases at V and 8 bases at J, with 22 bases in the middle. CDR3 DNA sequence: TGTGCCAGCAGCCAAAGTAGGGGGGCCACTTTCGATGAGCAGTTCTTC. It yields the protein CASSQSRGATFDEQFF.

In this sample, this clonotype turned up a few times. The V gene is TRBV20-1, the J gene TRBJ2-4, with D possibly being TRBD2 (5 bases). The CDR3 has 14 amino acids. V was trimmed by 1 base and J by 2 bases, leaving 9 bases between them. Germline loops: CDR1 DFQATT, CDR2 SNEGSKA (reference sequence). Written as DNA, the CDR3 is TGCAGTGCTAGAGTACGGGGAACCAAAAACATTCAGTACTTC. Translated, it gives CSARVRGTKNIQYF.

This chain connects TRBV20-1 to TRBJ1-5; D not resolved. This CDR3 contains 14 residues. Germline loops: CDR1 DFQATT, CDR2 SNEGSKA (reference sequence). V lost 6 bases and J 4 bases, leaving 16 bases between the germline ends. This CDR3 reads CSAPPGGSNQPQHF. The DNA of the CDR3 is TGCAGTGCGCCCCCCGGCGGATCAAATCAGCCCCAGCATTTT.

Many counts were recorded for this clonotype. The V gene is TRBV7-2, the J gene TRBJ1-2; D ambiguous. Germline lookup yields CDR1 SGHTA and CDR2 FQGNSA. V shed 1 base and J shed 2 bases, with 14 bases lying between them. The CDR3 is 16 residues long. The CDR3 nucleotides read TGTGCCAGCAGCTTAGTGGCTGCCCGAGGGAACTATGGCTACACCTTC. Translated: CASSLVAARGNYGYTF.

The chain recombines TRBV20-1 with TRBJ2-7, with 8 bases that match TRBD2. After removal of 4 bases from V and 3 bases from J, the junction contained 8 bases not matched to a gene. Germline V gives CDR1 DFQATT, CDR2 SNEGSKA (reference sequence). The CDR3 runs 14 residues. The CDR3 loop is CSATPGAGGYEQYF. CDR3 in DNA: TGCAGTGCTACCCCGGGCGCGGGAGGCTACGAGCAGTACTTC.

The rearrangement uses TRBV20-1 and TRBJ1-5; 8 nucleotides align to TRBD1. The germline CDR1 and CDR2 sequences are DFQATT and SNEGSKA (reference sequence). The CDR3 contains 13 residues. With V trimmed by 8 bases and J by 5 bases, 8 bases remained unmatched. The CDR3 loop reads CSYGQGGDQPQHF. CDR3 nucleotide sequence: TGCAGTTATGGACAGGGAGGGGATCAGCCCCAGCATTTT.

This clonotype was detected a few times. The CDR3 nucleotides are TGTGCCAGCAGCCCACGGAGAAAAACCGGGGAGCTGTTTTTT. Translation gives CASSPRRKTGELFF. The chain links TRBV7-2 to TRBJ2-2, with unresolved D. CDR3 length: 14 amino acids. Germline-derived CDR1 and CDR2 are SGHTA and FQGNSA. V was clipped by 5 bases and J by 5 bases, with 12 bases between them.

Notes on this clonotype: In this CDR3 the conserved last residue, phenylalanine or tryptophan, is missing, so a read error is likely. The CDR3 DNA sequence: TGTGCCAGCAGCTTGACTGCCAACTATGGCTACACCTCC. Its protein is CASSLTANYGYTS. The rearrangement uses TRBV7-9 and TRBJ1-2, with no clear D. From germline, CDR1 is SEHNR and CDR2 FQNEAQ (reference sequence). Trimming removed 3 bases at V and 2 bases at J, with 7 bases between. The CDR3 totals 13 residues.

The rearrangement uses TRBV12-3 or TRBV12-4 and TRBJ1-2, with 10 positions matching TRBD1. The CDR3 sequence is 14 residues long. With 6 bases clipped from V and 4 bases from J, the junction kept 5 bases outside the gene matches. CDR3 nucleotide sequence: TGTGCCAGCAGCGGGGGACAGGGGACCTATGGCTACACCTTC. This codes for CASSGGQGTYGYTF.

This clonotype has a handful of counts. This chain connects TRBV5-5 to TRBJ2-1; D possibly matches TRBD1 or TRBD2 (5 bases each). The CDR3 totals 14 residues. V lost 3 bases to trimming and J lost 6 bases, with 13 bases between them. Germline V lookup: CDR1 SGHKS, CDR2 YYEKEE (reference sequence). The CDR3 protein is CASSYPGPSNEQFF. For the CDR3, the DNA is TGTGCCAGCAGCTATCCGGGACCCTCCAATGAGCAGTTCTTC.